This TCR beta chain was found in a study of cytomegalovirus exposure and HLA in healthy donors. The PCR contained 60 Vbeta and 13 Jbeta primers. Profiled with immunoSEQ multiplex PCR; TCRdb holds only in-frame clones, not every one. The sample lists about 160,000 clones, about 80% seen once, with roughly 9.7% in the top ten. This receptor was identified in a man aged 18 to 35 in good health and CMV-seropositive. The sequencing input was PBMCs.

CDR3 sequence: CASREDRVPNQPQHF. The CDR3 DNA is TGTGCCAGCAGAGAAGACAGGGTCCCCAATCAGCCCCAGCATTTT. This chain links TRBV27 with TRBJ1-5; 7 positions agree with TRBD1. After removal of 6 bases from V and 3 bases from J, the junction contained 8 bases not matched to a gene. CDR1 MNHEY and CDR2 SMNVEV come from the germline V gene (reference sequence). CDR3 size: 15 residues.